This T cell receptor (beta chain) was profiled in a study of T-cell memory formation after mild COVID-19. cDNA libraries for TCR alpha and TCR beta, carrying sample barcodes and UMIs, came from 5'RACE with constant-segment primers. A single record per CDR3 protein comes from TCRdb applying MiXCR to the 5' RACE reads. The table records approximately 260,000 distinct CDR3 sequences, about a sixth of them present only once. Germline CDR1 SGHTA, CDR2 FQGNSA. CDR3 length: 16 amino acids. V dropped 0 bases and J dropped 8; count of bases not matched to a gene: 10. This clonotype was counted between two and nine times.

The receptor was derived from a man younger than 35 who had mild COVID-19 (a few samples of this study predate the infection). Cell type and time point are not known. The chain carries TRBV7-2 and TRBJ1-2; the match to TRBD1 covers 9 bases. Sequencing was done on a sample of PBMCs or a T cell subset sorted from them (not recorded which). The CDR3 DNA follows: TGTGCCAGCAGCTTAGCCGACAGGGGGAAGGTTTGGGGCTACACCTTC. Translation: CASSLADRGKVWGYTF.